One and the same sample provided the 30 T cell receptor beta chains below, sequenced in a study of CD4 T cells in relation to SARS-CoV-2 and coronaviruses (dated by TCRdb to about 2021). CD4+ T cells from unexposed donors were collected before the COVID-19 pandemic (2011-2018). Following 10 days of culture, the EasySep CD4+ T cell isolation kit was used to isolate CD4+ T cells. Their target antigens are unknown. Receptors were amplified or captured by the immunoSEQ multiplex PCR assay. TCRdb took over this immuneACCESS table, retaining in-frame rearrangements with V and J assigned. Such tables are incomplete; in checked studies, under half of the missing clones stem from an unresolved V gene, and the remainder is unexplained. This sample is represented by 25,000 to 30,000 clones; roughly 70% of them were singletons. The biggest ten clones account for roughly 13% of the sample. The source material was CD4+ T cells from PBMCs, cultured in vitro. All receptors come from a human donor in good health.

This sequence joins TRBV19 and TRBJ1-3; D is possibly TRBD1 (5 bases). Germline V gives CDR1 LNHDA, CDR2 SQIVND (reference sequence). This CDR3 region has 15 residues. The ends were cut back, 3 bases at V and 3 bases at J, with 12 bases in the middle. This CDR3 reads CASSMGQSLGNTIYF. CDR3 DNA: TGTGCCAGTAGTATGGGGCAGAGCCTTGGAAACACCATATATTTT.

This chain links TRBV2 with TRBJ1-2; a weak D match, TRBD1 (6 bases). Trimming took off 2 bases at V and 4 bases at J, with 20 bases between the two ends. Germline loops: CDR1 SNHLY, CDR2 FYNNEI. The CDR3 totals 17 residues. The CDR3 DNA reads as TGTGCCAGCAGTGAATGGGCATTTACAGGGTTGGGCTATGGCTACACCTTC. Residues: CASSEWAFTGLGYGYTF.

The chain combines TRBV9 with TRBJ1-1, with TRBD1 matching over 7 bases. The CDR3 is 17 amino acids. V lost 3 bases and J lost 0; bases outside the gene matches: 11. The germline gives CDR1 SGDLS, CDR2 YYNGEE. The DNA for the CDR3 is TGTGCCAGCAGCGCTGGGTCCCGGACAGGACTGAACACTGAAGCTTTCTTT. It specifies CASSAGSRTGLNTEAFF.

Only a few counts were recorded for this clone. The chain employs TRBV29-1 and TRBJ1-1; tentatively, D is TRBD1 (6 bases). The CDR3 length is 13 residues. The ends were cut back, 2 bases at V and 10 bases at J, with 17 bases in the middle. Germline V lookup: CDR1 SQVTM, CDR2 ANQGSEA. This CDR3 is CSVEHSQGGAAFF. The DNA for the CDR3 is TGCAGCGTTGAACACTCACAGGGTGGAGCAGCTTTCTTT. The entire variable domain, with the rest obtained from reference TRBV29-1 and TRBJ1-1, is as follows: SAVISQKPSRDICQRGTSLTIQCQVDSQVTMMFWYRQQPGQSLTLIATANQGSEATYESGFVIDKFPISRPNLTFSTLTVSNMSPEDSSIYLCSVEHSQGGAAFFGQGTRLTVV.

V is TRBV29-1 and J is TRBJ1-3; no definite D call. V lost 4 bases and J 15 bases, leaving 16 bases between the germline ends. Germline assignment: CDR1 SQVTM and CDR2 ANQGSEA. The length of the CDR3 is 11 residues. The chain's CDR3 is CSVALGGETYF. CDR3 DNA sequence: TGCAGCGTTGCCCTCGGCGGGGAGACATATTTT.

The V gene is TRBV7-8, the J gene TRBJ2-1; TRBD1 matches at 8 bases. In germline, CDR1 is SGHVS, CDR2 FQNEAQ. The CDR3 extends over 15 amino acids. Trimming removed 8 bases from V and 8 bases from J; junction bases left unmatched: 14. CDR3 in amino acids: CASSRGAQGAYEQFF. The CDR3 bases are TGTGCCAGCTCCCGGGGCGCGCAGGGGGCGTATGAGCAGTTCTTC.

The chain recombines TRBV7-2 with TRBJ2-1, with D maybe TRBD2 (6 bases). CDR1 is SGHTA, CDR2 FQGNSA, per germline. V was cut by 10 bases and J by 0 bases, with 13 bases left in between. This CDR3 has 14 residues. The CDR3 DNA reads TGTGCCACAGCGGGCAGGAGCTCCTACAATGAGCAGTTCTTC. Its translation is CATAGRSSYNEQFF.

This chain joins TRBV19 and TRBJ2-7; TRBD2 matches 11 bases. Germline V gene data show CDR1 as LNHDA and CDR2 as SQIVND (reference sequence). The CDR3 sequence is 15 residues long. Trimming cost V 5 bases and J 3 bases; bases outside gene matches: 6. CDR3: CASSPGTSGFYEQYF. The CDR3 nucleotides read TGTGCCAGTAGTCCAGGGACTAGCGGCTTCTACGAGCAGTACTTC.

The CDR3 is CASSQVNRFETQYF. As DNA, the CDR3 is TGTGCCAGCAGCCAAGTGAATCGATTCGAGACCCAGTACTTC. The V call is TRBV3-1 (or the pseudogene TRBV3-2), the J call TRBJ2-5; no reliable D call. The CDR3 is 14 residues long. Trimming stripped 1 base from V and 5 bases from J, with 11 bases between. Per germline, CDR1 LGHDT and CDR2 YNNKEL (reference sequence).

This chain uses TRBV4-3 with TRBJ1-2; D gene unclear. V lost 1 base and J 4 bases, leaving 10 bases between the germline ends. The germline CDR1 and CDR2 sequences are LGHNA and YSLEER. The CDR3 totals 14 residues. CDR3 loop: CASSQAGSFYGYTF. The CDR3 DNA sequence: TGCGCCAGCAGCCAAGCCGGATCTTTCTATGGCTACACCTTC.

The CDR3 DNA sequence: TGTGCCAGCAGTTATGCTGCCCAGCCCCAGCATTTT. Translation: CASSYAAQPQHF. The J gene is TRBJ1-5, the V gene TRBV6-2 or TRBV6-3; D remains unclear. The CDR3 length is 12 residues. Trimming shortened V by 3 bases and J by 7 bases, and 7 bases separated the two germline ends. Germline V CDR1 and CDR2: MNHEY, SVGEGT.

The chain links TRBV10-3 to TRBJ1-3, with no clear D. The CDR3 length is 15 residues. CDR1 is ENHRY and CDR2 is SYGVKD in the germline V gene. V lost 0 bases and J 4 bases, leaving 10 bases between the germline ends. CDR3: CAISESGGTGNTIYF. CDR3 DNA: TGTGCCATCAGTGAGTCGGGAGGAACGGGAAACACCATATATTTT.

This clone was seen a handful of times. The rearrangement links TRBV7-2 to TRBJ2-7; 7 bases agree with TRBD1. With 3 bases clipped from V and 4 bases from J, the junction kept 6 bases outside the gene matches. Germline-derived CDR1 and CDR2 are SGHTA and FQGNSA. The CDR3 is made up of 14 amino acids. The CDR3 here is CASSLTGYIYEQYF. The CDR3 bases are TGTGCCAGCAGCTTGACAGGGTATATATACGAGCAGTACTTC.

This clone was detected a few times. The chain couples TRBV4-1 to TRBJ1-3; D is perhaps TRBD1 (5 bases). Deletions cut 6 bases from V and 2 bases from J, with 11 bases between. CDR3 length: 14 residues. CDR1 and CDR2 from the germline V gene are MGHRA and YSYEKL. The CDR3: CASSQPDTGNTIYF. For the CDR3, the DNA is TGCGCCAGCAGTCAACCGGACACTGGAAACACCATATATTTT.

The V gene is TRBV29-1, the J gene TRBJ1-5, with a possible D match to TRBD1 (5 bases). V lost 7 bases and J lost 3, with 13 bases in between. Per germline, CDR1 SQVTM and CDR2 ANQGSEA. The CDR3 length is 13 residues. The CDR3 sequence is CSASDNFNQPQHF. DNA of the CDR3: TGCAGCGCATCGGACAACTTCAATCAGCCCCAGCATTTT.

The chain carries TRBV7-6 and TRBJ2-7; D is undetermined. Between the trimmed V and J ends, which lost 5 bases and 6 bases, there was a span of 14 bases. CDR1 is SGHVS and CDR2 is FNYEAQ in the germline V gene. This CDR3 contains 13 residues. The CDR3, as DNA: TGTGCCAGCAGCCCAGCTCTCCTCAGCGAGCAGTACTTC. It is translated as CASSPALLSEQYF.

CDR3 residues: CASSRGGTGKDTGELFF. The DNA of the CDR3 is TGTGCCAGCAGCCGTGGGGGGACAGGTAAAGACACCGGGGAGCTGTTTTTT. The chain employs TRBV27 and TRBJ2-2, with 8 positions matching TRBD1. The V gene end was trimmed by 6 bases and the J gene end by 3 bases; junction bases not matched to a gene: 12. Germline loops: CDR1 MNHEY, CDR2 SMNVEV (reference sequence). The CDR3 totals 17 residues.

V and J are TRBV4-1 and TRBJ2-1; TRBD1 is a possible D gene (6 bases). The germline V gene has CDR1 MGHRA and CDR2 YSYEKL. V was shortened by 1 base and J by 4 bases, with 14 bases between the two germline ends. The CDR3 length is 16 residues. The DNA for the CDR3 is TGCGCCAGCAGCCAAGGGACAGTTCGAAGGTACAATGAGCAGTTCTTC. It specifies CASSQGTVRRYNEQFF.

This chain connects TRBV5-6 to TRBJ2-5, with 15 bases that match TRBD2. The trim removed 4 bases at V and 4 bases at J, leaving 8 bases unmatched. The CDR3 spans 17 residues. The germline V gene encodes CDR1 SGHDT and CDR2 YYEEEE. In DNA form, the CDR3 reads TGTGCCAGCAGCGCTGGACTAGCGGGGGGGTTTCTAGAGACCCAGTACTTC. It encodes CASSAGLAGGFLETQYF.

The chain recombines TRBV5-1 with TRBJ2-1, with TRBD2 matching 14 bases. The CDR3 extends over 19 amino acids. The ends lost 0 bases at V and 0 bases at J; junction bases unmatched: 5. Germline V gene sequence: CDR1 SGHRS, CDR2 YFSETQ. The CDR3 protein is CASSLGLAGGISSYNEQFF. For the CDR3, the DNA is TGCGCCAGCAGCTTGGGACTAGCGGGAGGGATTAGCTCCTACAATGAGCAGTTCTTC. Supplemented by reference TRBV5-1 and TRBJ2-1, the full variable domain reads KAGVTQTPRYLIKTRGQQVTLSCSPISGHRSVSWYQQTPGQGLQFLFEYFSETQRNKGNFPGRFSGRQFSNSRSEMNVSTLELGDSALYLCASSLGLAGGISSYNEQFFGPGTRLTVL.

This chain joins TRBV9 and TRBJ1-6, with a possible D match to TRBD1 (6 bases). CDR3 length: 17 amino acids. CDR1 SGDLS and CDR2 YYNGEE come from the germline V gene. V gave up 3 bases and J gave up 4 bases, with 17 bases separating them. This chain's CDR3 is CASSAGQNMGYNSPLHF. The CDR3 DNA is TGTGCCAGCAGCGCTGGACAGAACATGGGATATAATTCACCCCTCCACTTT.

The J gene is TRBJ2-1, the V gene TRBV7-3, with 9 bases aligning to TRBD1. J gave up 6 bases and V 3 bases, and 3 bases lay outside the gene matches. Germline CDR1 is SGHTA and CDR2 is FQGTGA. The CDR3 runs 14 residues. The CDR3 DNA reads TGTGCCAGCAGCTTTATGACAGGGGGCAATGAGCAGTTCTTC. The encoded protein is CASSFMTGGNEQFF.

This chain links TRBV27 with TRBJ2-4, with a tentative D call TRBD1 (6 bases). V was trimmed by 5 bases and J by 2 bases, leaving 19 bases between them. The V gene's germline CDR1 is MNHEY and CDR2 SMNVEV (reference sequence). The CDR3 runs 17 residues. CDR3 sequence: CASSPTHRVSTKNIQYF. CDR3 DNA sequence: TGTGCCAGCAGTCCAACCCACAGGGTAAGTACCAAAAACATTCAGTACTTC.

This chain links TRBV11-2 with TRBJ2-7; 11 nucleotides line up with TRBD1. Germline loops: CDR1 SGHAT, CDR2 FQNNGV. There are 15 residues in the CDR3. The junction had 5 bases not matched to a gene; V was cut back by 2 bases and J by 5 bases. CDR3 bases: TGTGCCAGCAGCTTACTCGGGGACAGGGGGGACGAGCAGTACTTC. Encoded protein: CASSLLGDRGDEQYF. The full variable domain, its missing parts supplied by reference TRBV11-2 and TRBJ2-7, is EAGVAQSPRYKIIEKRQSVAFWCNPISGHATLYWYQQILGQGPKLLIQFQNNGVVDDSQLPKDRFSAERLKGVDSTLKIQPAKLEDSAVYLCASSLLGDRGDEQYFGPGTRLTVT.

This chain connects TRBV7-8 to TRBJ2-2; no clear D gene. In germline, CDR1 is SGHVS, CDR2 FQNEAQ. Trimming took 1 base from V and 1 from J, leaving 7 bases between them. This CDR3 is 15 amino acids long. The CDR3 sequence is CASSLGSVNTGELFF. The CDR3, as DNA: TGTGCCAGCAGCTTAGGCTCGGTGAACACCGGGGAGCTGTTTTTT.

V gene TRBV2 combines with J gene TRBJ2-1; TRBD2 matches 8 bases. The length of the CDR3 is 15 residues. J was trimmed by 3 bases and V by 6 bases; bases with no gene match: 7. Germline V gene sequence: CDR1 SNHLY, CDR2 FYNNEI. For the CDR3, the DNA is TGTGCCAGCAGGGGGGGGCGGGAGGACTACAATGAGCAGTTCTTC. It codes for CASRGGREDYNEQFF.

This clone has just one count. Written as DNA, the CDR3 is TGTGCCAGCAGCCCCGAGGGACAGGGAAGGCTTAACACTGAAGCTTTCTTT. It translates to CASSPEGQGRLNTEAFF. The V call is TRBV3-1 (or the pseudogene TRBV3-2), the J call TRBJ1-1; 9 bases agree with TRBD1. The CDR3 sequence is 17 residues long. V lost 4 bases and J lost 2; bases outside the gene matches: 11. Per the germline V gene, CDR1 is LGHDT and CDR2 is YNNKEL (reference sequence).

CDR3 sequence: CASGRGTGDVRNEQFF. CDR3 DNA: TGTGCTAGTGGTCGGGGTACGGGGGACGTCCGGAATGAGCAGTTCTTC. J is TRBJ2-1 and V is TRBV12-5, with TRBD2 as a possible D gene (6 bases). The CDR3 has 16 amino acids. The V gene's germline CDR1 is LGHNT and CDR2 FRNRAP. Deletions cut 5 bases from V and 7 bases from J, with 21 bases between. The full variable domain, with the rest looked up from reference TRBV12-5 and TRBJ2-1, is DARVTQTPRHKVTEMGQEVTMRCQPILGHNTVFWYRQTMMQGLELLAYFRNRAPLDDSGMPKDRFSAEMPDATLATLKIQPSEPRDSAVYFCASGRGTGDVRNEQFFGPGTRLTVL.

The gene calls are TRBV7-2 and TRBJ2-4; TRBD1 aligns across 8 bases. This CDR3 comprises 17 residues. V lost 2 bases and J lost 3; bases outside the gene matches: 9. Per germline, CDR1 SGHTA and CDR2 FQGNSA. This CDR3 reads CASSLLGQGAVKNIQYF. The CDR3 nucleotides are TGTGCCAGCAGCTTACTGGGGCAGGGGGCGGTCAAAAACATTCAGTACTTC.

The V call is TRBV7-9, the J call TRBJ1-2; D is undetermined. V gave up 2 bases and J gave up 8 bases, with 9 bases separating them. This CDR3 spans 12 amino acids. Germline CDR1 and CDR2: SEHNR and FQNEAQ (reference sequence). CDR3 loop: CASSLSERGYTF. The CDR3 nucleotides are TGTGCCAGCAGCTTATCCGAAAGGGGCTACACCTTC. Full variable domain (missing parts from reference TRBV7-9 and TRBJ1-2): DTGVSQNPRHKITKRGQNVTFRCDPISEHNRLYWYRQTLGQGPEFLTYFQNEAQLEKSRLLSDRFSAERPKGSFSTLEIQRTEQGDSAMYLCASSLSERGYTFGSGTRLTVV.